At least ten counts were recorded for the clone carrying this TCR beta chain. Recently diagnosed hyperthyroidism of less than 2 months' duration affected patients aged 18 to 65. Trimming cost V 5 bases and J 9 bases; bases outside gene matches: 5. CDR1 and CDR2 (germline): PRHDT, FYEKMQ (reference sequence). The CDR3 spans 14 residues. This sample is part of a study of T cells in Graves' hyperthyroidism and ophthalmopathy. Template material for amplifying TCR beta CDR3 regions consisted of RNA transcripts. The HTBI set primed first-round TCR CDR3 RT-PCR. TCRdb redid the calling of the multiplex PCR reads with MiXCR, one entry per CDR3 protein. The sample includes 350,000 or so distinct CDR3 sequences, roughly 15% of them seen just once.

The TCR was taken from a woman in her twenties or thirties with Graves' hyperthyroidism that later progressed to Graves' ophthalmopathy. V usage is TRBV13 and J usage is TRBJ1-6, with 9 bases identical to TRBD1. The sample comprised blood. CDR3 DNA: TGTGCCAGCAGCCCTGACAGGGGGGGTTCACCCCTCCACTTT. It encodes CASSPDRGGSPLHF.